A single sample gave rise to the 13 T cell receptor beta chains below, sequenced in a study of patients and donors after allogeneic stem cell transplantation. MiXCR was run by TCRdb on the RT-PCR reads, yielding one entry per CDR3 protein. Of roughly 190,000 distinct CDR3 sequences listed, about 40% were seen once; the top ten hold 30% to 35%. Sequenced input: blood, either unsorted or a sorted T cell fraction (not recorded which). These receptors originate from a human donor who was either an allogeneic HSCT recipient or a stem cell or donor lymphocyte infusion donor (not recorded which). It is not recorded whose cells these are; they may come from a transplant donor.

The chain employs TRBV29-1 and TRBJ2-7, with TRBD1 identical over 7 bases. CDR1 is SQVTM and CDR2 is ANQGSEA in the germline V gene. V lost 7 bases to trimming and J lost 5 bases; unmatched junction nucleotides: 2. The CDR3 runs to 10 residues. The CDR3 nucleotides are TGCAGCGGCACAGGGGACGAGCAGTACTTC. Translation: CSGTGDEQYF.

This rearrangement joins TRBV14 to TRBJ2-1; D is undetermined. V shed 3 bases and J shed 9 bases, with 18 bases lying between them. The CDR3 is 15 amino acids. CDR1 and CDR2 from the germline V gene are SGHDN and FVKESK. This CDR3 is CASSQVLGSPFEQFF. CDR3 nucleotide sequence: TGTGCCAGCAGCCAGGTACTGGGGTCCCCCTTTGAGCAGTTCTTC.

The chain combines TRBV29-1 with TRBJ2-1; D gene ambiguous. The CDR3 covers 14 residues. CDR1 SQVTM and CDR2 ANQGSEA come from the germline V gene. The V end was cut by 5 bases, the J end by 6 bases, with 17 bases between. This CDR3 is CSVSSVRDGNEQFF. The CDR3 nucleotides read TGCAGCGTTTCCTCGGTCCGTGACGGCAATGAGCAGTTCTTC.

Comments on this clonotype: The junction and the germline gene differ at one end; a read error may be behind it. In DNA form, the CDR3 reads TGTACCTGGGGTCCATACGGACTGGAGCAGTTCTTC. It yields the protein CTWGPYGLEQFF. The chain employs TRBV30 and TRBJ2-1; perhaps TRBD2 as D (5 bases). From germline, CDR1 is GTSNPN and CDR2 SVGIG (reference sequence). The length of the CDR3 is 12 residues.

The chain is built from TRBV4-3 and TRBJ2-3; TRBD2 might be the D (6 bases). The germline gives CDR1 LGHNA, CDR2 YSLEER. This CDR3 has 15 amino acids. Deletions cut 3 bases from V and 2 bases from J, with 12 bases between. CDR3 in amino acids: CASSQGDFFTDTQYF. CDR3 nucleotides: TGCGCCAGCAGCCAGGGGGACTTTTTCACAGATACGCAGTATTTT.

CDR3 DNA: TGTGCCAGCAGCTTAGCGCTGACAGGGGCCCCCTACAATGAGCAGTTCTTC. Its translation: CASSLALTGAPYNEQFF. V gene TRBV7-8 combines with J gene TRBJ2-1; 8 bases fit TRBD1. Germline V lookup: CDR1 SGHVS, CDR2 FQNEAQ. CDR3 size: 17 residues. The V and J ends lost 0 bases and 2 bases, in that order; junction bases with no gene match: 6.

V and J are TRBV27 and TRBJ2-7; no clear D. This CDR3 has 13 residues. Between the trimmed V and J ends, which lost 9 bases and 3 bases, there was a span of 15 bases. Looked up from germline, CDR1 is MNHEY and CDR2 is SMNVEV (reference sequence). CDR3 DNA sequence: TGTGCCAGTATGGACCTATCCGGCTACGAGCAGTACTTC. Translated: CASMDLSGYEQYF.

This clonotype appeared a few times. V usage is TRBV5-1 and J usage is TRBJ2-7; D is perhaps TRBD1 (6 bases). Trimming stripped 2 bases from V and 3 bases from J, with 9 bases between. The length of the CDR3 is 13 residues. Germline V gene data show CDR1 as SGHRS and CDR2 as YFSETQ. In nucleotides, the CDR3 is TGCGCCAGCAGCTTTGGACAGAACTACGAGCAGTACTTC. Protein sequence: CASSFGQNYEQYF.

The rearrangement uses TRBV9 and TRBJ1-1; D is undetermined. The germline V gene encodes CDR1 SGDLS and CDR2 YYNGEE. This CDR3 has 15 amino acids. V lost 0 bases to trimming and J lost 0 bases, with 9 bases between them. CDR3 protein: CASSVGLGMNTEAFF. The DNA of the CDR3 is TGTGCCAGCAGCGTAGGCCTAGGGATGAACACTGAAGCTTTCTTT.

This clonotype is classed as medium-sized. V gene TRBV5-1 combines with J gene TRBJ1-1; D is uncertain. CDR3 length: 14 residues. Trimming took off 3 bases at V and 0 bases at J, with 9 bases between the two ends. Germline lookup yields CDR1 SGHRS and CDR2 YFSETQ. The CDR3 nucleotides are TGCGCCAGCAGCTCCCGACGGGTGAACACTGAAGCTTTCTTT. This codes for CASSSRRVNTEAFF. The variable domain in full, with the rest retrieved from reference TRBV5-1 and TRBJ1-1, is KAGVTQTPRYLIKTRGQQVTLSCSPISGHRSVSWYQQTPGQGLQFLFEYFSETQRNKGNFPGRFSGRQFSNSRSEMNVSTLELGDSALYLCASSSRRVNTEAFFGQGTRLTVV.

DNA of the CDR3: TGTGCCAGCAGTCGGACTAGCGGGATGGGCCTGGGGACCGGGGAGCTGTTTTTT. It specifies CASSRTSGMGLGTGELFF. J is TRBJ2-2 and V is TRBV6-6, with 12 bases aligning to TRBD2. Germline V gives CDR1 MNHNY, CDR2 SVGAGI (reference sequence). CDR3 length: 18 amino acids. The V segment lost 5 bases and the J segment 5 bases; nucleotides outside the gene matches: 12.

V usage is TRBV9 and J usage is TRBJ1-2, with 7 bases identical to TRBD1. V gave up 3 bases and J gave up 3 bases; unmatched junction bases: 8. Germline CDR1 is SGDLS and CDR2 is YYNGEE. The CDR3 totals 15 residues. CDR3 nucleotide sequence: TGTGCCAGCAGCGCCCACAGGGGATCTGACTATGGCTACACCTTC. Protein sequence: CASSAHRGSDYGYTF.

The CDR3 spells CSVVSEKLFF. The CDR3 DNA is TGCAGCGTTGTCAGCGAAAAACTGTTTTTT. The rearrangement uses TRBV29-1 and TRBJ1-4, with D uncertain. V lost 4 bases to trimming and J lost 8 bases, with 5 bases between them. The CDR3 contains 10 residues. CDR1 is SQVTM, CDR2 ANQGSEA, per germline.